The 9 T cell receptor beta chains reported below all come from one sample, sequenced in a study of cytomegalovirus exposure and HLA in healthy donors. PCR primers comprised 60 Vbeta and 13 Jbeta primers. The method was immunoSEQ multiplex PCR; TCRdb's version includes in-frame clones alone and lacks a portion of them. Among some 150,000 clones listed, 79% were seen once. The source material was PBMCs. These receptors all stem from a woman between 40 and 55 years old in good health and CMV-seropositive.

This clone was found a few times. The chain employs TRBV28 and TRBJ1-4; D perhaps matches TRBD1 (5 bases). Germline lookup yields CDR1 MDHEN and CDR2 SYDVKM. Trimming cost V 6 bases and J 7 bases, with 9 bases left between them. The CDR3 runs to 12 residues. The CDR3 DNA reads TGTGCCAGCAGCCGCGGGGGTGAAAAACTGTTTTTT. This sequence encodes CASSRGGEKLFF.

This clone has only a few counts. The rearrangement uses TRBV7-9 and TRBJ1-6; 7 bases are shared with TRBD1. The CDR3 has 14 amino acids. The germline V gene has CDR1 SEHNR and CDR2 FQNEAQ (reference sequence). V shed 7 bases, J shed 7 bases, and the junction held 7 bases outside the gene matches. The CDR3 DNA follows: TGTGCCAGCAACAAAGGGACAGAAAATTCACCCCTCCACTTT. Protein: CASNKGTENSPLHF.

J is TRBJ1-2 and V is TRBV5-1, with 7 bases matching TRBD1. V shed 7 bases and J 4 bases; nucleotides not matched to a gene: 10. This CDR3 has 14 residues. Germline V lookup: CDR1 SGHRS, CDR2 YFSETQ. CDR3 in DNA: TGCGCCAGCTACCCATCACAGGGGACCTATGGCTACACCTTC. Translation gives CASYPSQGTYGYTF.

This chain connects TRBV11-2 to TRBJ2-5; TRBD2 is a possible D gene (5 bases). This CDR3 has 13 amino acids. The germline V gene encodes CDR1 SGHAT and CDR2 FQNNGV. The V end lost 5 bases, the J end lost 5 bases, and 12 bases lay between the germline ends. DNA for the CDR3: TGTGCCAGCAGCCGATCTAGCTTGGAGACCCAGTACTTC. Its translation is CASSRSSLETQYF.

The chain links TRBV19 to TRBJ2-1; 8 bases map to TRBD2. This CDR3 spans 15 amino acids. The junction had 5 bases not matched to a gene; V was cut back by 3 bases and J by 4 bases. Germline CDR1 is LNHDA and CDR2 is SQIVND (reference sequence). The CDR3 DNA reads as TGTGCCAGTAGTATTCTTAGCGGGGTATACAATGAGCAGTTCTTC. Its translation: CASSILSGVYNEQFF.

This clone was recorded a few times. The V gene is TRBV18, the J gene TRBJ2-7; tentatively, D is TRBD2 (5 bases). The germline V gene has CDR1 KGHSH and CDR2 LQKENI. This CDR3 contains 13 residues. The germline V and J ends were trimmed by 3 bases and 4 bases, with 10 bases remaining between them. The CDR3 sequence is CASSPPSLYEQYF. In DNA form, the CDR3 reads TGTGCCAGCTCACCCCCTAGCTTGTACGAGCAGTACTTC.

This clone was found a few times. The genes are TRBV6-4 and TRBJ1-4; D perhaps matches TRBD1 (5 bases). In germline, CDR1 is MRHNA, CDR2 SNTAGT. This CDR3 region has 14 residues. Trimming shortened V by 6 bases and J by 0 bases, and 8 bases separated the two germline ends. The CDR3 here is CASSQTATNEKLFF. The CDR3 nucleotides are TGTGCCAGCAGCCAGACAGCAACTAATGAAAAACTGTTTTTT.

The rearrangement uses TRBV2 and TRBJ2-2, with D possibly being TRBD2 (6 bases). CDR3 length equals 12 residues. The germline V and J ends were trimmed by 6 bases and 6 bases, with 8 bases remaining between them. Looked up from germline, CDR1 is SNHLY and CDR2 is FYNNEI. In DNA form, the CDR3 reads TGTGCCAGCAGGCGGGGCGCCGGGGAGCTGTTTTTT. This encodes CASRRGAGELFF.

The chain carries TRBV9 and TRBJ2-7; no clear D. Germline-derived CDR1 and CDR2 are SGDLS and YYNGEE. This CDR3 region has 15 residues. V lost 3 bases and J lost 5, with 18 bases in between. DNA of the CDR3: TGTGCCAGCAGCGCTCTATCATCTTTCCGGGACGAGCAGTACTTC. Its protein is CASSALSSFRDEQYF.